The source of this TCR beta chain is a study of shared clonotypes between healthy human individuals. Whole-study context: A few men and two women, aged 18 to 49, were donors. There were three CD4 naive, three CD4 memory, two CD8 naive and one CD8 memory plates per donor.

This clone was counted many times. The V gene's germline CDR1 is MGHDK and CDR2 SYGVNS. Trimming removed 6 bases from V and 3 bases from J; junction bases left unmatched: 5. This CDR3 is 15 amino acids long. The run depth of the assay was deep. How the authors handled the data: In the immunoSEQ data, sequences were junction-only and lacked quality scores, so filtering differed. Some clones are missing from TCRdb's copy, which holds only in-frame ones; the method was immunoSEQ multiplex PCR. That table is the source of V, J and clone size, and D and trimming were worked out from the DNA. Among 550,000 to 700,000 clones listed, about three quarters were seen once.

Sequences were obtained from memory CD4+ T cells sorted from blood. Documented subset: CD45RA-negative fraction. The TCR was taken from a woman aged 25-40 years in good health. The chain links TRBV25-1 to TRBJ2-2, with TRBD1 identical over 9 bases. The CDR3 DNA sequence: TGTGCCAGCAGAGCGACAGGGGGTGACACCGGGGAGCTGTTTTTT. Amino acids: CASRATGGDTGELFF.